This T cell receptor (beta chain) was sequenced for a study of OX40 agonist ivuxolimab in advanced cancers. The study, taken as a whole, reports: Mean expanded clone counts were higher in CD8+ than CD4+ T cells. At 0.1 to 3.0 mg/kg, clonal expansion of CD4+ and CD8+ blood T cells had occurred by week 6.

Repertoires were generated with immunoSEQ multiplex PCR, while TCRdb's copy carries only in-frame clones and drops some. The top ten hold around 30% of the sample, which has approximately 60,000 clones, 80% to 85% seen once. The germline CDR1 and CDR2 sequences are KGHSH and LQKENI. Trimming took 6 bases from V and 6 from J, leaving 9 bases between them. CDR3 length: 12 residues. A word on this clone: Its antigen is currently unknown.

The rearrangement links TRBV18 to TRBJ2-1, with D unclear. The source material was CD4+ or CD8+ T cells sorted from blood, sampled in a trial of the OX40 agonist ivuxolimab. The source is an adult with an advanced solid tumor such as melanoma, head and neck, liver or kidney cancer. The CDR3 nucleotides read TGTGCCAGCTCGTACACGACCAATGAGCAGTTCTTC. Protein product: CASSYTTNEQFF.